The clone carrying this TCR beta chain was observed a handful of times. Authors' methods: Amplifying reference gene primers gave estimates of nucleated cell counts. Only in-frame clones appear in the TCRdb table, and some are missing; sequencing was by immunoSEQ multiplex PCR. V and J calls and clone size are given by that table; D and trimming were obtained from the DNA. The table has some 180,000 clones, nearly 90% seen once. Germline V gene data show CDR1 as LGHNA and CDR2 as YNFKEQ. V was cut by 4 bases and J by 4 bases, with 13 bases left in between. This CDR3 comprises 15 residues. The source of the sample is a study of blood T cell repertoires in COVID-19. As for the study in general: Both acute and convalescent COVID-19 samples were obtained from the United States, Italy and Spain.

This clonotype originated in a man aged 55 to 70 with active or convalescent COVID-19. Sequenced material: peripheral blood. The chain links TRBV4-2 to TRBJ2-2; D perhaps matches TRBD2 (7 bases). CDR3 in DNA: TGTGCCAGCAGCCCCGAGGGGGGGAGCACCGGGGAGCTGTTTTTT. Protein product: CASSPEGGSTGELFF.